These 15 T cell receptor beta chains were sequenced from one sample in a study of CD8 T cells in Susac syndrome. The RNA input was about 0.5 to 1 ug, and it was reverse transcribed with random hexamers. TCRdb reprocessed the immunoSEQ multiplex PCR reads with MiXCR, giving one entry per CDR3 protein. This sample has 65,000 to 90,000 distinct CDR3 sequences, with approximately 95% found just once. Sample: CD8+ T cells from PBMCs. The source of these receptors is a human donor with multiple sclerosis.

In its sample, this clonotype was seen once. This chain joins TRBV5-1 and TRBJ2-3; D uncertain. Germline-derived CDR1 and CDR2 are SGHRS and YFSETQ. Between the trimmed V and J ends, which lost 5 bases and 2 bases, there was a span of 9 bases. The CDR3 has 13 residues. As DNA, the CDR3 is TGCGCCAGCAGGGCCGAGGCCACAGATACGCAGTATTTT. It is translated as CASRAEATDTQYF.

V and J are TRBV20-1 and TRBJ1-2, with D perhaps matching TRBD1 (6 bases). V gave up 6 bases and J gave up 8 bases, with 16 bases separating them. The germline V gene has CDR1 DFQATT and CDR2 SNEGSKA (reference sequence). The CDR3 is 12 residues long. DNA for the CDR3: TGCAGTGCCGTCCGGGGGCTCGGCGGCTACACCTTC. The encoded protein is CSAVRGLGGYTF.

The chain has TRBV27 and TRBJ2-1; D uncertain. There are 10 residues in the CDR3. CDR1 MNHEY and CDR2 SMNVEV come from the germline V gene (reference sequence). Trimming left V 8 bases short and J 9 bases short, with 8 bases between. For the CDR3, the DNA is TGTGCCAGCGGAATTAGTGAGCAGTTCTTC. The encoded protein is CASGISEQFF.

The chain joins TRBV4-2 to TRBJ2-2; TRBD1 agrees at 7 bases. The V gene's germline CDR1 is LGHNA and CDR2 YNFKEQ. The V gene end was trimmed by 5 bases and the J gene end by 3 bases; junction bases not matched to a gene: 3. The CDR3 runs to 14 residues. Here the CDR3 DNA reads TGTGCCAGCAGCGACAGGGATTACACCGGGGAGCTGTTTTTT. Its translation is CASSDRDYTGELFF.

The chain joins TRBV13 to TRBJ1-1; D remains unclear. The CDR3 has 11 residues. Looked up from germline, CDR1 is PRHDT and CDR2 is FYEKMQ (reference sequence). Trimming took 1 base from V and 8 from J, leaving 5 bases between them. The CDR3 bases are TGTGCCAGCAGCTTAGAAGAGGAAGCTTTCTTT. This gives the protein CASSLEEEAFF.

The gene calls are TRBV27 and TRBJ2-1; 7 bases fit TRBD2. CDR3 length: 14 residues. Germline CDR1 is MNHEY and CDR2 is SMNVEV (reference sequence). With 3 bases clipped from V and 6 bases from J, the junction kept 5 bases outside the gene matches. CDR3 in amino acids: CASSFTTSVNEQFF. The CDR3 nucleotides are TGTGCCAGCAGTTTTACAACTAGCGTCAATGAGCAGTTCTTC.

This chain uses TRBV6-5 with TRBJ2-5, with D possibly called TRBD1 or TRBD2 (5 bases each). This CDR3 comprises 15 residues. Germline V gene lookup returns CDR1 MNHEY and CDR2 SVGAGI. V gave up 1 base and J gave up 3 bases, with 12 bases separating them. Here the CDR3 DNA reads TGTGCCAGCAGTTACTGGTCGGTGGGGGAAGAGACCCAGTACTTC. Its protein product is CASSYWSVGEETQYF.

This chain connects TRBV30 to TRBJ2-3; 10 bases align to TRBD1. V lost 4 bases to trimming and J lost 4 bases; unmatched junction nucleotides: 5. Germline V gives CDR1 GTSNPN, CDR2 SVGIG (reference sequence). This CDR3 contains 14 residues. The chain's CDR3 is CAWTDRGPSDTQYF. The CDR3 DNA reads TGTGCCTGGACCGACAGGGGGCCCTCAGATACGCAGTATTTT.

The chain links TRBV7-9 to TRBJ2-7; D remains ambiguous. The CDR3 covers 12 residues. V lost 5 bases to trimming and J lost 7 bases, with 12 bases between them. CDR1 is SEHNR and CDR2 is FQNEAQ in the germline V gene (reference sequence). CDR3 in amino acids: CASSVETREQYF. The CDR3 DNA reads as TGTGCCAGCAGCGTCGAGACCAGGGAGCAGTACTTC.

CDR3 sequence reads: CASSSNQGLSVSYNEQFF. CDR3 bases: TGTGCCAGCAGCTCGAACCAGGGTTTGTCAGTTTCCTACAATGAGCAGTTCTTC. The V call is TRBV7-8, the J call TRBJ2-1, with D perhaps matching TRBD1 (5 bases). CDR3 length equals 18 residues. The germline V gene has CDR1 SGHVS and CDR2 FQNEAQ. The V and J ends lost 4 bases and 1 base respectively, with 20 bases between them.

The chain has TRBV5-6 and TRBJ2-1; 9 nucleotides line up with TRBD2. The CDR3 totals 13 residues. Germline V lookup: CDR1 SGHDT, CDR2 YYEEEE. The V and J ends lost 4 bases and 9 bases, in that order; junction bases with no gene match: 5. CDR3 nucleotide sequence: TGTGCCAGCAGCCCGGGGACTAGCCCTGAGCAGTTCTTC. Its protein product is CASSPGTSPEQFF.

J is TRBJ2-7 and V is TRBV4-3; tentative D call: TRBD1 (5 bases). V lost 0 bases, J lost 0 bases, and 9 bases lay in between. Germline lookup yields CDR1 LGHNA and CDR2 YSLEER. The CDR3 runs to 15 residues. The CDR3 sequence: CASSQDRQPSYEQYF. For the CDR3, the DNA is TGCGCCAGCAGCCAAGATCGACAGCCCTCCTACGAGCAGTACTTC.

V gene TRBV9 combines with J gene TRBJ1-6, with a possible D match to TRBD1 (5 bases). The CDR3 sequence is 13 residues long. Germline V CDR1 and CDR2: SGDLS, YYNGEE. V was pared by 2 bases and J by 13 bases, with 13 bases between. For the CDR3, the DNA is TGTGCCAGCAGCGTGGACGGGGGTCGGCCCCTCCACTTT. This codes for CASSVDGGRPLHF.

V is TRBV29-1 and J is TRBJ2-1; 8 positions agree with TRBD2. The CDR3 totals 14 residues. The germline gives CDR1 SQVTM, CDR2 ANQGSEA. Trimming at V came to 7 bases and at J to 6 bases, leaving 11 bases not matched to a gene. The CDR3 sequence: CSAEGLGGVNEQFF. As DNA, the CDR3 is TGCAGCGCGGAGGGACTAGGAGGAGTCAATGAGCAGTTCTTC.

This chain links TRBV5-6 with TRBJ2-7; 8 nucleotides match TRBD1. The V gene end was trimmed by 3 bases and the J gene end by 6 bases; junction bases not matched to a gene: 8. Germline loops: CDR1 SGHDT, CDR2 YYEEEE. The CDR3 totals 14 residues. CDR3 region: CASSSTGETGEQYF. The CDR3 nucleotides read TGTGCCAGCAGCTCGACAGGGGAAACGGGCGAGCAGTACTTC.